The 17 T cell receptor beta chains listed next were all sequenced from one sample in a study of blood T cell repertoires in COVID-19. The protocol was immunoSEQ multiplex PCR, while the TCRdb copy is restricted to in-frame clones and leaves out a portion. The table shows about 33,000 clones, with 85% to 90% occurring only once. Sequencing used peripheral blood. The receptors here all came from a human donor in a cohort sampled during active COVID-19.

V is TRBV12-5 and J is TRBJ2-3, with a tentative D call TRBD2 (6 bases). The CDR3 is 14 amino acids. Germline V gene data show CDR1 as LGHNT and CDR2 as FRNRAP. V shed 4 bases and J shed 2 bases, with 10 bases lying between them. CDR3 sequence (DNA): TGTGCTAGTGGTTCGGGACTGTACACAGATACGCAGTATTTT. It specifies CASGSGLYTDTQYF.

This sequence joins TRBV29-1 and TRBJ2-7; D is uncertain. The CDR3 spans 9 residues. Germline V gives CDR1 SQVTM, CDR2 ANQGSEA. The V and J ends lost 8 bases and 4 bases respectively, with 6 bases between them. The DNA of the CDR3 is TGCAGCCCCGCGTACGAGCAGTACTTC. Translated: CSPAYEQYF.

A few counts support this clone. The chain carries TRBV29-1 and TRBJ2-2; tentatively, D is TRBD2 (6 bases). The V gene lost 7 bases and the J gene lost 1 base, with 16 bases spanning the gap. The CDR3 spans 15 residues. CDR1 and CDR2 (germline): SQVTM, ANQGSEA. The CDR3 is CSARTGRQNTGELFF. CDR3 bases: TGCAGCGCCCGTACCGGGAGACAGAACACCGGGGAGCTGTTTTTT.

The chain combines TRBV27 with TRBJ2-3; 9 bases fit TRBD1. The J segment lost 5 bases and the V segment lost 4 bases, leaving 10 bases of the junction unmatched. This CDR3 is 16 amino acids long. Germline CDR1 and CDR2: MNHEY and SMNVEV (reference sequence). The CDR3 region is CASSSAFTGGLDTQYF. In DNA form, the CDR3 reads TGTGCCAGCAGTTCAGCCTTTACAGGGGGCCTAGATACGCAGTATTTT.

This chain connects TRBV3-1 (or the pseudogene TRBV3-2) to TRBJ2-1; D is possibly TRBD2 (5 bases). The CDR3 runs to 16 residues. Germline V lookup: CDR1 LGHDT, CDR2 YNNKEL (reference sequence). Trimming stripped 4 bases from V and 1 base from J, with 14 bases between. The CDR3 is CASSRGRLTSYNEQFF. The CDR3 nucleotides are TGTGCCAGCAGCCGAGGAAGACTAACGTCCTACAATGAGCAGTTCTTC.

The chain joins TRBV11-3 to TRBJ2-7; TRBD2 aligns across 9 bases. V gave up 0 bases and J gave up 7 bases; unmatched junction bases: 7. Germline CDR1 and CDR2: SGHNT and YENEEA. The CDR3 is 15 amino acids. CDR3 protein: CASSLDGLAGREQYF. In DNA, the CDR3 is TGTGCCAGCAGCTTAGATGGTCTAGCGGGGCGGGAGCAGTACTTC.

The genes are TRBV24-1 and TRBJ2-1, with 10 bases identical to TRBD2. After removal of 3 bases from V and 7 bases from J, the junction contained 5 bases not matched to a gene. The CDR3 spans 15 residues. The germline CDR1 and CDR2 sequences are KGHDR and SFDVKD. The CDR3 protein is CATSDPGTSVNEQFF. In DNA, the CDR3 is TGTGCCACCAGTGATCCCGGGACTAGCGTAAATGAGCAGTTCTTC.

The rearrangement uses TRBV2 and TRBJ2-3; no firm D call. Germline assignment: CDR1 SNHLY and CDR2 FYNNEI. V was pared by 6 bases and J by 8 bases, with 15 bases between. The CDR3 has 13 residues. CDR3 sequence reads: CASRAEPPGTQYF. The CDR3 DNA reads TGTGCCAGCAGGGCGGAACCCCCCGGTACGCAGTATTTT.

The rearrangement links TRBV28 to TRBJ1-1, with 7 bases identical to TRBD1. Germline CDR1 MDHEN, CDR2 SYDVKM. Germline trimming cut 3 bases from V and 0 bases from J; bases unmatched to any gene: 1. The CDR3 length is 14 residues. CDR3 coding DNA: TGTGCCAGCAGTTTGGGGACAGTGAACACTGAAGCTTTCTTT. Residues: CASSLGTVNTEAFF.

The V and J genes are TRBV27 and TRBJ1-5; D unresolved. Trimming removed 2 bases at V and 6 bases at J, with 11 bases between. Germline CDR1 MNHEY, CDR2 SMNVEV (reference sequence). The CDR3 covers 14 residues. The chain's CDR3 is CASSLNSRSQPQHF. The CDR3 bases are TGTGCCAGCAGTTTAAATAGTAGAAGTCAGCCCCAGCATTTT.

The chain uses TRBV6-1 and TRBJ2-1; 11 nucleotides align to TRBD2. The CDR3 sequence is 15 residues long. Germline V CDR1 and CDR2: MNHNS, SASEGT. J lost 9 bases, V lost 5 bases, and 9 bases had no gene match. This CDR3 reads CASSSGTSGPSEQFF. The CDR3 DNA is TGTGCCAGCAGTTCCGGGACTAGCGGACCCAGTGAGCAGTTCTTC.

J is TRBJ2-3 and V is TRBV5-5; no firm D call. CDR1 is SGHKS, CDR2 YYEKEE, per germline (reference sequence). CDR3 length equals 14 residues. Trimming removed 3 bases from V and 4 bases from J, with 12 bases in between. CDR3 sequence: CASSSNSGADTQYF. As DNA, the CDR3 is TGTGCCAGCAGCTCCAACAGTGGCGCAGATACGCAGTATTTT.

This clone was counted between two and nine times. The chain couples TRBV2 to TRBJ2-4; 8 nucleotides align to TRBD2. Germline CDR1 SNHLY, CDR2 FYNNEI. Trimming took 8 bases from V and 3 from J; bases not matched to a gene: 6. The CDR3 runs to 14 residues. The CDR3 DNA reads TGTGCCAGCGGAAGCGGGGGCGTCAAAAACATTCAGTACTTC. Protein: CASGSGGVKNIQYF. The full variable domain, rest sourced from reference TRBV2 and TRBJ2-4, is EPEVTQTPSHQVTQMGQEVILRCVPISNHLYFYWYRQILGQKVEFLVSFYNNEISEKSEIFDDQFSVERPDGSNFTLKIRSTKLEDSAMYFCASGSGGVKNIQYFGAGTRLSVL.

As regards this clone: A junction boundary mismatches the germline segment, possibly from a read error. The chain carries TRBV29-1 and TRBJ1-5, with 9 bases aligning to TRBD1. The length of the CDR3 is 13 residues. The V gene's germline CDR1 is SQVTM and CDR2 ANQGSEA. The CDR3 nucleotides read TGCAGCGTTCTCACAGGGGGCAACCAGCCCCAGCATTTT. It codes for CSVLTGGNQPQHF.

V is TRBV6-6 and J is TRBJ1-5; D is uncertain. V lost 6 bases and J lost 4, with 13 bases in between. Germline loops: CDR1 MNHNY, CDR2 SVGAGI (reference sequence). The CDR3 covers 14 residues. CDR3 nucleotide sequence: TGTGCCAGCAGGCTTAACAGCTTTAATCAGCCCCAGCATTTT. Translating it yields CASRLNSFNQPQHF.

V usage is TRBV5-4 and J usage is TRBJ1-2; D remains ambiguous. The CDR3 length is 14 residues. Deletions cut 1 base from V and 4 bases from J, with 11 bases between. Looked up from germline, CDR1 is SGHNT and CDR2 is YYREEE (reference sequence). CDR3 nucleotides: TGTGCCAGCAGCTTGACTGTACAGAGCTATGGCTACACCTTC. Protein product: CASSLTVQSYGYTF.

V and J are TRBV6-5 and TRBJ2-5; D uncertain. V lost 7 bases to trimming and J lost 4 bases, with 10 bases between them. Germline V gene lookup returns CDR1 MNHEY and CDR2 SVGAGI. The CDR3 runs 12 residues. The CDR3 sequence is CASNNRGETQYF. Here the CDR3 DNA reads TGTGCCAGCAACAATAGAGGAGAGACCCAGTACTTC.